This passage covers 18 T cell receptor beta chains from one sample sequenced in a study of OX40 agonist ivuxolimab in advanced cancers. The repertoire was sequenced with immunoSEQ multiplex PCR; TCRdb's copy has only in-frame clones and lacks some. The sample has tens of thousands of clones, over 75% seen once; the top ten hold under 0.4%. The sequences come from CD4+ or CD8+ T cells sorted from blood, collected in a trial of the OX40 agonist ivuxolimab. The receptors shown here come from an adult with an advanced solid tumor such as melanoma, head and neck, liver or kidney cancer.

This rearrangement joins TRBV6-5 to TRBJ1-6; 8 nucleotides agree with TRBD1. The germline gives CDR1 MNHEY, CDR2 SVGAGI. This CDR3 has 15 residues. The V and J ends lost 2 bases and 8 bases, in that order; junction bases with no gene match: 5. CDR3 DNA sequence: TGTGCCAGCAGTTACACGACAGGGGAGGATTCACCCCTCCACTTT. Residues: CASSYTTGEDSPLHF.

This rearrangement joins TRBV5-6 to TRBJ1-1, with D uncertain. CDR3 length: 15 amino acids. V lost 5 bases, J lost 0 bases, and 14 bases lay in between. Germline CDR1 is SGHDT and CDR2 is YYEEEE. The CDR3 sequence is CASRLQYIMNTEAFF. The CDR3 nucleotides are TGTGCCAGCAGATTACAATATATTATGAACACTGAAGCTTTCTTT.

The CDR3 DNA follows: TGTGCCAGCAGCTTTCAACTCGGGACAGATGAAGAGACCCAGTACTTC. This encodes CASSFQLGTDEETQYF. The rearrangement joins TRBV5-4 to TRBJ2-5; 7 bases are a match to TRBD1. The CDR3 totals 16 residues. V lost 2 bases and J lost 3; bases outside the gene matches: 10. Germline CDR1 is SGHNT and CDR2 is YYREEE (reference sequence).

The chain links TRBV10-3 to TRBJ1-3; a possible D gene is TRBD1 (6 bases). V shed 8 bases and J shed 3 bases, with 17 bases lying between them. The CDR3 runs to 15 residues. CDR1 is ENHRY, CDR2 SYGVKD, per germline. CDR3 nucleotide sequence: TGTGCCATCTCAACGGACAGCCTCATTGGAAACACCATATATTTT. Residues: CAISTDSLIGNTIYF.

This CDR3 reads CASSQGPGLNTGELFF. The CDR3 nucleotides are TGTGCCAGCAGCCAAGGGCCGGGACTAAACACCGGGGAGCTGTTTTTT. The rearrangement links TRBV4-2 to TRBJ2-2; 7 nucleotides line up with TRBD2. This CDR3 is built from 16 residues. Germline CDR1 is LGHNA and CDR2 is YNFKEQ. The ends lost 1 base at V and 2 bases at J; junction bases unmatched: 4.

V gene TRBV7-9 combines with J gene TRBJ2-2; unclear D gene. CDR1 SEHNR and CDR2 FQNEAQ come from the germline V gene (reference sequence). The CDR3 runs 11 residues. The V end was cut by 3 bases, the J end by 6 bases, with 2 bases between. CDR3 coding DNA: TGTGCCAGCAGCTTCCCCGGGGAGCTGTTTTTT. It encodes CASSFPGELFF.

The CDR3, as DNA: TGTGCCAGTAGTAATCAGGGTTACGAGCAGTACTTC. Its translation: CASSNQGYEQYF. The V call is TRBV19, the J call TRBJ2-7; D perhaps matches TRBD1 (5 bases). The germline V gene has CDR1 LNHDA and CDR2 SQIVND (reference sequence). V was shortened by 4 bases and J by 4 bases, with 8 bases between the two germline ends. The CDR3 spans 12 residues.

The DNA of the CDR3 is TGCGCCAGCAGTGGGACAAGGCTTATGTCCACTGAAGCTTTCTTT. Translated: CASSGTRLMSTEAFF. This chain connects TRBV10-1 to TRBJ1-1; maybe TRBD1 (5 bases). The CDR3 runs 15 residues. From germline, CDR1 is WNHNN and CDR2 SYGVQD (reference sequence). V was trimmed by 4 bases and J by 4 bases, leaving 16 bases between them.

This clone was observed once. This chain uses TRBV7-2 with TRBJ1-2; no clear D. V dropped 5 bases and J dropped 0 bases, with 10 bases sitting between them. Germline CDR1 SGHTA, CDR2 FQGNSA. This CDR3 is 14 amino acids long. The CDR3 loop is CASSTDGANYGYTF. The CDR3 nucleotides read TGTGCCAGCAGCACGGACGGGGCTAACTATGGCTACACCTTC.

The gene calls are TRBV5-4 and TRBJ2-1; 9 positions agree with TRBD2. V shed 2 bases, J shed 2 bases, and the junction held 2 bases outside the gene matches. Per the germline V gene, CDR1 is SGHNT and CDR2 is YYREEE (reference sequence). The CDR3 extends over 15 amino acids. The DNA of the CDR3 is TGTGCCAGCAGCTTAGCGGGAGGTACCTACAATGAGCAGTTCTTC. Translating it yields CASSLAGGTYNEQFF.

The CDR3 nucleotides read TGTGCCAGCAGTTACTCAATCCAGCTAAACACAGATACGCAGTATTTT. This encodes CASSYSIQLNTDTQYF. V and J are TRBV6-6 and TRBJ2-3; D not resolved. This CDR3 is 16 amino acids long. Trimming cost V 0 bases and J 2 bases, with 12 bases left between them. Germline values: CDR1 MNHNY, CDR2 SVGAGI (reference sequence).

The rearrangement uses TRBV18 and TRBJ2-1, with TRBD1 matching over 11 bases. From germline, CDR1 is KGHSH and CDR2 LQKENI. CDR3 size: 16 residues. V shed 1 base and J 5 bases; nucleotides not matched to a gene: 4. In DNA form, the CDR3 reads TGTGCCAGCTCACCACAGGGACAGGGGGATAACAATGAGCAGTTCTTC. Translation gives CASSPQGQGDNNEQFF.

This clone has just one count. V is TRBV23-1 and J is TRBJ1-1; 7 bases match TRBD1. TRBV23-1 is treated as an ORF (open reading frame) with a function not yet certain. The V and J ends lost 4 bases and 2 bases, in that order; junction bases with no gene match: 16. The CDR3 has 18 residues. The CDR3 protein is CASSPADGKNRGNTEAFF. CDR3 nucleotide sequence: TGCGCCAGCAGTCCAGCCGATGGGAAAAACAGGGGTAACACTGAAGCTTTCTTT.

The chain couples TRBV11-3 to TRBJ2-5; D is undetermined. Between the trimmed V and J ends, which lost 2 bases and 5 bases, there was a span of 12 bases. There are 14 residues in the CDR3. Per the germline V gene, CDR1 is SGHNT and CDR2 is YENEEA. CDR3 loop: CASSLSIGRETQYF. The CDR3 nucleotides are TGTGCCAGCAGCTTAAGTATAGGGCGGGAGACCCAGTACTTC.

V and J are TRBV10-2 and TRBJ2-1; TRBD2 aligns across 7 bases. The CDR3 has 15 residues. V lost 7 bases, J lost 6 bases, and 12 bases stayed unmatched. Germline CDR1 and CDR2: WSHSY and SAAADI. The CDR3 loop is CASIPTSSFSNEQFF. The CDR3 DNA sequence: TGCGCCAGCATACCGACTAGCAGTTTCTCCAATGAGCAGTTCTTC.

This sequence joins TRBV5-1 and TRBJ1-1, with D perhaps matching TRBD1 (6 bases). The V gene lost 0 bases and the J gene lost 4 bases, with 13 bases spanning the gap. The germline V gene encodes CDR1 SGHRS and CDR2 YFSETQ. CDR3 size: 15 residues. The CDR3 DNA sequence: TGCGCCAGCAGCTTGGCTCCAGGGGTTCTCACTGAAGCTTTCTTT. Protein: CASSLAPGVLTEAFF.

The V call is TRBV5-3, the J call TRBJ2-1; 14 bases match TRBD2. TRBV5-3 is an open reading frame whose function is uncertain. V was clipped by 0 bases and J by 6 bases; unmatched bases: 2. The CDR3 loop spans 16 amino acids. The DNA for the CDR3 is TGTGCCAGAAGCTTGGGAGGACTAGCGGGAGGCAATGAGCAGTTCTTC. Protein product: CARSLGGLAGGNEQFF.

The chain uses TRBV5-4 and TRBJ2-7, with D possibly being TRBD1 (6 bases). The V and J ends lost 3 bases and 2 bases respectively, with 12 bases between them. The germline gives CDR1 SGHNT, CDR2 YYREEE (reference sequence). This CDR3 has 14 residues. The CDR3 DNA reads as TGTGCCAGCAGCTGGGATGGGACACCCTACGAGCAGTACTTC. Its protein product is CASSWDGTPYEQYF.